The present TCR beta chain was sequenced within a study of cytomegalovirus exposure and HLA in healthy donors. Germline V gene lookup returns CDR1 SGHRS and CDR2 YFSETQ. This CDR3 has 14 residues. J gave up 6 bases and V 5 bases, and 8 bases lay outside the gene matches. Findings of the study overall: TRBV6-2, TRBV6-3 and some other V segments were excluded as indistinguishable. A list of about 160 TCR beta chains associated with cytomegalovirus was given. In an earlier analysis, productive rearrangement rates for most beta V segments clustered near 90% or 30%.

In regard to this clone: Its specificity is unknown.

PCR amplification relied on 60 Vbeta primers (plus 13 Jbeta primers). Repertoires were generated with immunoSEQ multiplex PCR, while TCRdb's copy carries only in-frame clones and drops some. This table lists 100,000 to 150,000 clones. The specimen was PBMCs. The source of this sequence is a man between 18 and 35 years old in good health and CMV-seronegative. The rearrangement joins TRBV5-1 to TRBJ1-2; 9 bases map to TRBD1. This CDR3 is CASRPPGQGHGYTF. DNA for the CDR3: TGCGCCAGCAGGCCGCCGGGACAGGGACATGGCTACACCTTC.